A single sample is the source of the 2 T cell receptor beta chains below, sequenced in a study of CD8 T cells in ankylosing spondylitis. TCRdb recomputed calls from the 5' RACE reads with MiXCR, one row per CDR3 protein. The repertoire holds around 450,000 distinct CDR3 sequences, with roughly 26% as singletons. These receptors have no identified antigens. Study-wide findings and caveats: Ankylosing spondylitis blood appeared to be characterized by a TCR beta motif of eight or nine highly homologous variants.

The sequenced material came from blood, either unsorted or a sorted T cell fraction (not recorded which). The source of these receptors is a male donor with ankylosing spondylitis.

The chain links TRBV7-9 to TRBJ2-7; 7 positions agree with TRBD2. V shed 3 bases, J shed 4 bases, and the junction held 3 bases outside the gene matches. The CDR3 has 13 amino acids. Germline-derived CDR1 and CDR2 are SEHNR and FQNEAQ (reference sequence). DNA for the CDR3: TGTGCCAGCAGCTTTGGGGGGGAGTACGAGCAGTACGTC. It is translated as CASSFGGEYEQYV.

Only a few counts were recorded for this clonotype. The chain employs TRBV7-2 and TRBJ2-2; TRBD1 matches at 7 bases. Germline V gene lookup returns CDR1 SGHTA and CDR2 FQGNSA. V lost 6 bases to trimming and J lost 0 bases; unmatched junction nucleotides: 4. The CDR3 is 15 residues long. This CDR3 is CASRLGTANTGELFF. CDR3 nucleotides: TGTGCCAGCAGACTTGGGACAGCGAACACCGGGGAGCTGTTTTTT.